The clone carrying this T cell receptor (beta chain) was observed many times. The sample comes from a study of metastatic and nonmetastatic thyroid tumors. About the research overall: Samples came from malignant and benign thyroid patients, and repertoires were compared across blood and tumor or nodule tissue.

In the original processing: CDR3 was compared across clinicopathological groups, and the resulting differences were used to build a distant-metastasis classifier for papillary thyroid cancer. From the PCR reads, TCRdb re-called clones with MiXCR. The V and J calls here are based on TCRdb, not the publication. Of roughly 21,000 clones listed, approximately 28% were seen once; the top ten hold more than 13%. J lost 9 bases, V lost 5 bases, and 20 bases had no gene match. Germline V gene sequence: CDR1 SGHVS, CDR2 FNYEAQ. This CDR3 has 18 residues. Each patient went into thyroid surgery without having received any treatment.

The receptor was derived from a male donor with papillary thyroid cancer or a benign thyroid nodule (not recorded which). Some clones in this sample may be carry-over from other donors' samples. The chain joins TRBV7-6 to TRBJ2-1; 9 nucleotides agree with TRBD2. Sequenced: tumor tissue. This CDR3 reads CASSEPPPAGTSYPEQFF. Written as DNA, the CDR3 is TGTGCCAGCAGCGAGCCCCCCCCCGCCGGGACTAGCTATCCTGAGCAGTTCTTC.